This T cell receptor (beta chain) was retrieved from a study of T cells in Graves' hyperthyroidism and ophthalmopathy. Notes on the study in general: Ophthalmopathy was predicted by the model a median of approximately 6 months ahead of onset. The blood repertoire included most of the expanded thyroid clonotypes above 0.001.

PBMCs came from more than 9.5 ml fresh peripheral blood. Amplified TCR beta CDR3 regions derived from RNA transcripts. An initial round of RT-PCR targeting the TCR CDR3 relied on the HTBI primer set. TCRdb re-called the multiplex PCR reads through MiXCR, storing one row per CDR3 protein. The sample contains around 690,000 distinct CDR3 sequences, around 21% of which appear only once. With regard to this clonotype: Its target is not known. A read error may explain this, as a much larger clone is one base away.

V lost 0 bases, J lost 2 bases, and 12 bases lay in between. Looked up from germline, CDR1 is SGHRS and CDR2 is YFSETQ. This CDR3 comprises 15 residues. The chain links TRBV5-1 to TRBJ2-7; D assignment may be TRBD1 or TRBD2 (5 bases each). This clonotype originated in a man between 25 and 39 years old with Graves' ophthalmopathy. The sequenced material came from blood. The CDR3 sequence: CASSLGGRQTYEQYF. In DNA form, the CDR3 reads TGCGCCAGCAGCTTGGGGGGGAGACAGACCTACGAGCAGTACTTC.